The T cell receptor beta chain described here comes from a study of control samples from healthy donors and cancer patients. The assay was immunoSEQ multiplex PCR, and TCRdb's table has in-frame clones only and misses some. The table lists 100,000 to 150,000 clones, around 90% of them singletons. CDR3 length equals 14 residues. V shed 4 bases and J 5 bases; nucleotides not matched to a gene: 3. The germline gives CDR1 SGHTA, CDR2 FQGNSA. The TCR was taken from a man between 18 and 29 years old in good health. V gene TRBV7-2 combines with J gene TRBJ2-1; TRBD2 matches at 9 bases. The source material was blood. CDR3 sequence: CASSWSSGDNEQFF. The CDR3 DNA reads TGTGCCAGCAGCTGGTCTAGCGGGGACAATGAGCAGTTCTTC.